Listed below are T cell receptor beta chains from one sample, sequenced in a study of blood T cell repertoires in COVID-19. Using immunoSEQ multiplex PCR, the repertoire was profiled, and TCRdb retains in-frame clones only, with some absent. The sample includes some 290,000 clones, more than 85% of them seen just once. The sequencing input was PBMCs or T cells enriched from blood (not recorded which). The receptor set was obtained from a young woman who had been exposed to COVID-19. Both conserved end residues are part of each CDR3. D genes are given only for firm matches. Size is omitted from some rows. Given values are once, few, many or a class for expanded clones.

>14|-|TRBV3-1/TRBV3-2|TRBJ1-1|-
TGTGCCAGCAGCCAAGAGCCAGGGCGAACTGAAGCTTTCTTT
CASSQEPGRTEAFF
>13|-|TRBV15|TRBJ2-3|-
TGTGCCACCAGCCACGAACAAACAGATACGCAGTATTTT
CATSHEQTDTQYF
>13|-|TRBV5-1|TRBJ1-1|-
TGCGCCAGCAGCTTGGATGGGGGCAATGAAGCTTTCTTT
CASSLDGGNEAFF
>17|TRBD2|TRBV11-2|TRBJ2-2|-
TGTGCCAGCAGCTCTACCGTGACTAGCGGGGGGCCCGGGGAGCTGTTTTTT
CASSSTVTSGGPGELFF
>16|-|TRBV5-1|TRBJ1-1|-
TGCGCCAGCAGCTCTAGAGGACAGAGGACGAACACTGAAGCTTTCTTT
CASSSRGQRTNTEAFF
>15|-|TRBV11-2|TRBJ1-4|-
TGTGCCAGCAGCTTCCGGGGGGGAACTAATGAAAAACTGTTTTTT
CASSFRGGTNEKLFF
>17|-|TRBV7-2|TRBJ2-5|-
TGTGCCAGCAGTCTTATTCCGGAGGGGGGGTCTCAAGAGACCCAGTACTTC
CASSLIPEGGSQETQYF
>16|TRBD1|TRBV11-2|TRBJ1-3|-
TGTGCCAGCACCTCCCTACAGGGGATGGGTGGAAACACCATATATTTT
CASTSLQGMGGNTIYF
>16|TRBD1|TRBV5-8|TRBJ1-5|few
TGTGCCAGCAGCTCAGGGACAGGGGGCTTTGGTCAGCCCCAGCATTTT
CASSSGTGGFGQPQHF
>15|-|TRBV7-3|TRBJ2-3|-
TGTGCCAGCAGCTTCCCCAAAGGGACTTCTGATACGCAGTATTTT
CASSFPKGTSDTQYF
>20|TRBD1|TRBV4-2|TRBJ1-1|-
TGTGCCAGCAGCCAGCCCATCTACAGGGGGGCGGCGGGGAGGAACACTGAAGCTTTCTTT
CASSQPIYRGAAGRNTEAFF
>16|TRBD2|TRBV5-1|TRBJ2-5|-
TGCGCCAGCAGCTTGGTTCCTAGCGGGGGGGCAGAGACCCAGTACTTC
CASSLVPSGGAETQYF
>13|-|TRBV12-5|TRBJ1-2|few
TGTGCTAGTGGTTTGGGGACAGCCTATGGCTACACCTTC
CASGLGTAYGYTF
>17|-|TRBV3-1/TRBV3-2|TRBJ1-4|once
TGTGCCAGCAGCCAACTGGGCATGGCAGCAACTAATGAAAAACTGTTTTTT
CASSQLGMAATNEKLFF
>13|-|TRBV11-1|TRBJ1-1|-
TGTGCCAGCAGGTTTAACTTGAACACTGAAGCTTTCTTT
CASRFNLNTEAFF
>13|-|TRBV29-1|TRBJ1-2|-
TGCAGCGTTGTTGGTGGGGAGAGCCATGGCTACACCTTC
CSVVGGESHGYTF
>17|TRBD1|TRBV9|TRBJ2-2|-
TGTGCCAGCAGCAGACTCCCGGGACAGGGGGCAGACGGGGAGCTGTTTTTT
CASSRLPGQGADGELFF
>16|-|TRBV27|TRBJ2-7|-
TGTGCCAGCAGTTTGGGTTTGGAGGGGGCGTCCTACGAGCAGTACTTC
CASSLGLEGASYEQYF
>13|-|TRBV4-1|TRBJ2-1|-
TGCGCCAGCAGCCCCAAGGGAGGGGGTGAGCAGTTCTTC
CASSPKGGGEQFF
>15|-|TRBV13|TRBJ2-5|-
TGTGCCAGCAGCCTTCGAACAACCACAGAAGAGACCCAGTACTTC
CASSLRTTTEETQYF
>14|-|TRBV30|TRBJ1-2|-
TGTGCCTGGAGTGTAGGTGTGGGGAGCTATGGCTACACCTTC
CAWSVGVGSYGYTF
>16|-|TRBV5-5|TRBJ1-4|-
TGTGCCAGCAGCTTGGTTGCGGTTCCAACTAATGAAAAACTGTTTTTT
CASSLVAVPTNEKLFF
>14|-|TRBV21-1|TRBJ1-2|once
TGTGCCAGCAGCACCCGAATAAGGGAGGGTGGCTACACCTTC
CASSTRIREGGYTF
>15|-|TRBV6-5|TRBJ1-1|-
TGTGCCAGCAGTTCCACCACGGCGGGGAACACTGAAGCTTTCTTT
CASSSTTAGNTEAFF
>14|-|TRBV6-2/TRBV6-3|TRBJ1-1|-
TGTGCCAGCAGCCCGGACAGATCGAACACTGAAGCTTTCTTT
CASSPDRSNTEAFF
>14|-|TRBV5-1|TRBJ2-5|-
TGCGCCAGCAGCTTGATCCACTTACAAGAGACCCAGTACTTC
CASSLIHLQETQYF
>12|-|TRBV6-1|TRBJ2-1|-
TGTGCCAGCAGTGAAGCAATAAATGAGCAGTTCTTC
CASSEAINEQFF
>15|-|TRBV9|TRBJ1-1|once
TGTGCCAGCAGCGTAGTCTCTTCCCGGGGGACTGAAGCTTTCTTT
CASSVVSSRGTEAFF
>14|-|TRBV4-1|TRBJ2-2|-
TGCGCCAGCAGCGACAGACAGAACACCGGGGAGCTGTTTTTT
CASSDRQNTGELFF
>13|-|TRBV28|TRBJ1-6|-
TGTGCCAGCAGTTTGATGAGAAATTCACCCCTCCACTTT
CASSLMRNSPLHF
>14|-|TRBV7-2|TRBJ1-1|-
TGTGCCAGCAGCTTATACAGGAAGAACACTGAAGCTTTCTTT
CASSLYRKNTEAFF
>16|-|TRBV3-1/TRBV3-2|TRBJ2-7|-
TGTGCCAGCAGCCAAGAACCGGGGAGGCGTCGGATAAGGAAGTACTTC
CASSQEPGRRRIRKYF
>12|-|TRBV19|TRBJ2-5|-
TGTGCCAGTAGCAGAACGTGGGAGACCCAGTACTTC
CASSRTWETQYF
>14|TRBD2|TRBV2|TRBJ2-2|-
TGTGCCAGTTGGGGACTAGCGGGGACCGGGGAGCTGTTTTTT
CASWGLAGTGELFF
>14|-|TRBV5-5|TRBJ2-1|-
TGTGCCAGCAGCTTGACAGGGAACTACAATGAGCAGTTCTTC
CASSLTGNYNEQFF
>18|TRBD1|TRBV7-9|TRBJ1-5|once
TGTGCCAGCAGCCCCGACAGGGGAGAAACGTTCGGCAATCAGCCCCAGCATTTT
CASSPDRGETFGNQPQHF
>15|TRBD1|TRBV2|TRBJ1-5|-
TGTGCCAGCAGTGAAAGCCTGAGGGGGCATCAGCCCCAGCATTTT
CASSESLRGHQPQHF
>14|-|TRBV11-2|TRBJ2-1|-
TGTGCCAGCAGCCCCAGGACAGTTTACAATGAGCAGTTCTTC
CASSPRTVYNEQFF
>13|-|TRBV5-1|TRBJ1-3|once
TGCGCCAGCAGCTTGGTTTCGGGAAACACCATATATTTT
CASSLVSGNTIYF
>16|TRBD2|TRBV6-5|TRBJ2-1|-
TGTGCCAGCAGTTACCTCGGACTAGCGGGATACAATGAGCAGTTCTTC
CASSYLGLAGYNEQFF
>15|-|TRBV2|TRBJ2-1|-
TGTGCCAGCAGTGACACACCTCCGGGGTACAATGAGCAGTTCTTC
CASSDTPPGYNEQFF
>20|-|TRBV10-3|TRBJ2-2|-
TGTGCCATCAGTGAGTCTTTGGGCAGGAATACTTACGCGAACACCGGGGAGCTGTTTTTT
CAISESLGRNTYANTGELFF
>15|TRBD2|TRBV3-1/TRBV3-2|TRBJ2-1|-
TGTGCCAGCAGCCAGGGGGGGACCTACTACAATGAGCAGTTCTTC
CASSQGGTYYNEQFF
>12|-|TRBV6-4|TRBJ1-2|-
TGTGCCAGCCATCGTTGGGGAGAAGGCTACACCTTC
CASHRWGEGYTF
>15|TRBD1|TRBV9|TRBJ2-7|-
TGTGCCAGCAGCGATCCGGACAGGGGGCACGTCGAGCAGTACTTC
CASSDPDRGHVEQYF
>14|-|TRBV11-2|TRBJ1-2|-
TGTGCCAGCAGCTTAGATTTTTGGGGAGGTGGCTACACCTTC
CASSLDFWGGGYTF
>18|TRBD2|TRBV3-1/TRBV3-2|TRBJ2-5|-
TGTGCCAGCAGCCAAGTTAGGACTAGCGGGGGCCCCCAGGAGACCCAGTACTTC
CASSQVRTSGGPQETQYF
>14|-|TRBV18|TRBJ2-3|-
TGTGCCAGCTCACCGCCAGGTAGCACAGATACGCAGTATTTT
CASSPPGSTDTQYF
>15|-|TRBV5-8|TRBJ1-6|-
TGTGCCAGCAGCTTGGTAGGGGTCGGGAGTTCACCCCTCCACTTT
CASSLVGVGSSPLHF
>16|TRBD1|TRBV4-3|TRBJ1-1|-
TGCGCCAGCAGCCCTTTCGGACAGGGCGGTAACACTGAAGCTTTCTTT
CASSPFGQGGNTEAFF
>14|TRBD1|TRBV6-6|TRBJ1-5|-
TGTGCCAGCAGCGCCGAACGCAGGGGGCAGCCCCAGCATTTT
CASSAERRGQPQHF